This T cell receptor (beta chain) stems from a study of T cell responses to AZD1222 COVID-19 vaccine. About the study: Investigators merged groups given second doses at roughly 4 or roughly 12 weeks.

Assay: immunoSEQ multiplex PCR; the TCRdb copy retains only in-frame clones and omits some. The repertoire holds roughly 200,000 clones, around 94% seen once, with less than 1.5% in the top ten. General study points: Spike-spanning, vaccine-associated CD4 TCRs were dominant at 160-218 and 743-854. Donors were mostly white British, more females; clonal diversity possibly underestimated. Recipients of two AZD1222 doses showed rising Spike-specific TCR breadth and depth.

Regarding this clone: As yet, its antigen is unknown.

This specimen consisted of peripheral blood, obtained on day 0 of AZD1222 vaccination. This receptor was identified in an adult in good health.

The CDR3 here is CASSPRDGLREKLFF. Here the CDR3 DNA reads TGTGCCAGCTCACCACGGGACGGGTTGAGGGAAAAACTGTTTTTT. This chain links TRBV18 with TRBJ1-4; tentatively, D is TRBD1 (5 bases). Germline-derived CDR1 and CDR2 are KGHSH and LQKENI. The V end lost 1 base, the J end lost 8 bases, and 14 bases lay between the germline ends. CDR3 length: 15 residues.